The 8 T cell receptor beta chains below come from one sample, sequenced in a study of regulatory T cells in long-lasting Graves disease. Noted time point: newly diagnosed GD, antithyroid drugs for less than 3 months. Generation of the TCR library employed RNA extracted from PBMCs. Building of the TCR beta libraries involved iRepertoire HTBI primers and Arm-PCR of CDR3 regions. TCRdb ran MiXCR on the multiplex PCR reads and lists one entry per CDR3 protein. Of about 470,000 distinct CDR3 sequences in the sample, 15% were seen once. A further study also used this sample, focusing on T cells in Graves' hyperthyroidism and ophthalmopathy.

The input for sequencing was peripheral blood mononuclear cells (PBMCs), taken at new diagnosis, from a patient treated with antithyroid drugs. The receptors were gathered from a woman aged 25 to 45 with Graves disease.

This clonotype was observed many times. The chain combines TRBV3-1 with TRBJ2-7; 10 nucleotides align to TRBD2. Germline V CDR1 and CDR2: LGHDT, YNNKEL (reference sequence). The CDR3 extends over 18 amino acids. V shed 0 bases, J shed 4 bases, and the junction held 12 bases outside the gene matches. The CDR3 protein is CASSQDGLRTSGFYEQYF. DNA for the CDR3: TGTGCCAGCAGCCAAGACGGACTGCGGACTAGCGGATTTTACGAGCAGTACTTC.

This clonotype was counted between two and nine times. The rearrangement uses TRBV12-3 or TRBV12-4 and TRBJ2-2; 7 bases are a match to TRBD1. The junction had 2 bases not matched to a gene; V was cut back by 1 base and J by 6 bases. The CDR3 runs 14 residues. The CDR3 bases are TGTGCCAGCAGTTTAGGGACAGGCGCCGGGGAGCTGTTTTTT. This codes for CASSLGTGAGELFF.

The table lists this clonotype with a few counts. The chain carries TRBV9 and TRBJ1-2; D is ambiguous. V shed 3 bases and J shed 2 bases, with 14 bases lying between them. The CDR3 totals 15 residues. Germline V CDR1 and CDR2: SGDLS, YYNGEE. The chain's CDR3 is CASSGLRTVNYGYTF. Here the CDR3 DNA reads TGTGCCAGCAGCGGATTAAGGACGGTAAACTATGGCTACACCTTC.

Worth noting for this clonotype: This may stem from a read error, because a much larger clone lies one nucleotide away. The rearrangement joins TRBV11-3 to TRBJ2-1; 12 bases are a match to TRBD2. CDR3 length: 18 residues. The J segment lost 8 bases and the V segment lost 0 bases, leaving 11 bases of the junction unmatched. Germline CDR1 SGHNT, CDR2 YENEEA. The chain's CDR3 is CASSLDLGTSGRRDEQFF. In DNA form, the CDR3 reads TGTGCCAGCAGCTTAGATTTGGGAACTAGCGGGAGGCGGGATGAGCAGTTCTTC. The full variable domain, its missing parts supplied by reference TRBV11-3 and TRBJ2-1, is EAGVVQSPRYKIIEKKQPVAFWCNPISGHNTLYWYLQNLGQGPELLIRYENEEAVDDSQLPKDRFSAERLKGVDSTLKIQPAELGDSAVYLCASSLDLGTSGRRDEQFFGPGTRLTVL.

This clonotype was observed many times. V usage is TRBV18 and J usage is TRBJ1-1; D perhaps matches TRBD1 (5 bases). The CDR3 is made up of 16 amino acids. Germline V lookup: CDR1 KGHSH, CDR2 LQKENI. Trimming removed 3 bases at V and 4 bases at J, with 18 bases between. The CDR3, as DNA: TGTGCCAGCTCACCGGGAGGGGTTAGTTTTTTCACTGAAGCTTTCTTT. This gives the protein CASSPGGVSFFTEAFF.

This clonotype was picked up one time. V usage is TRBV10-2 and J usage is TRBJ1-6, with D perhaps TRBD1 (5 bases). The germline V gene has CDR1 WSHSY and CDR2 SAAADI. V was pared by 0 bases and J by 8 bases, with 17 bases between. The CDR3 sequence is 17 residues long. CDR3 bases: TGCGCCAGCAGTGAGTCGACTCTAGGGACGGACGATTCACCCCTCCACTTT. This translates into CASSESTLGTDDSPLHF.

In its sample, this clonotype was seen many times. This chain connects TRBV6-1 to TRBJ2-7; TRBD1 matches 9 bases. The germline CDR1 and CDR2 sequences are MNHNS and SASEGT. The CDR3 runs 17 residues. J was trimmed by 3 bases and V by 5 bases; bases with no gene match: 14. The CDR3 region is CASSQKGAGTGHYEQYF. The CDR3 bases are TGTGCCAGCAGTCAAAAGGGCGCCGGGACAGGGCACTACGAGCAGTACTTC.

In the case of this clonotype: A much larger clone sits a single nucleotide away, making a read error possible. This chain uses TRBV5-5 with TRBJ2-7, with D perhaps TRBD1 or TRBD2 (5 bases each). Germline values: CDR1 SGHKS, CDR2 YYEKEE (reference sequence). This CDR3 comprises 13 residues. CDR3 residues: CASSHRGPYEQYF. CDR3 DNA sequence: TGCGCCAGCAGCCACCGGGGACCCTACGAGCAGTACTTC.